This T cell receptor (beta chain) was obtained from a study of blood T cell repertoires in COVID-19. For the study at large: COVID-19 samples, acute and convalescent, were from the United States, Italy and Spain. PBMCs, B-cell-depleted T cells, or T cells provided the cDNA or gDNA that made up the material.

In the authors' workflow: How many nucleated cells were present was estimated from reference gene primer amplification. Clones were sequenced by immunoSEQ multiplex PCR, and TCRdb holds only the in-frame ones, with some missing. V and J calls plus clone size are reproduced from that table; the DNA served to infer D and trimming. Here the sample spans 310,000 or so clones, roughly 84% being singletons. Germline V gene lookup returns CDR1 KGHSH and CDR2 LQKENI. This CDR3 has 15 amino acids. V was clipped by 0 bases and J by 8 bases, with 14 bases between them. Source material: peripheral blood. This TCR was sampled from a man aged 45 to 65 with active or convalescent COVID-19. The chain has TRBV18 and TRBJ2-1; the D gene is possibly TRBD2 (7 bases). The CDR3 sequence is CASSPPKGGRYEQFF. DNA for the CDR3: TGTGCCAGCTCACCACCGAAGGGGGGGCGTTATGAGCAGTTCTTC.